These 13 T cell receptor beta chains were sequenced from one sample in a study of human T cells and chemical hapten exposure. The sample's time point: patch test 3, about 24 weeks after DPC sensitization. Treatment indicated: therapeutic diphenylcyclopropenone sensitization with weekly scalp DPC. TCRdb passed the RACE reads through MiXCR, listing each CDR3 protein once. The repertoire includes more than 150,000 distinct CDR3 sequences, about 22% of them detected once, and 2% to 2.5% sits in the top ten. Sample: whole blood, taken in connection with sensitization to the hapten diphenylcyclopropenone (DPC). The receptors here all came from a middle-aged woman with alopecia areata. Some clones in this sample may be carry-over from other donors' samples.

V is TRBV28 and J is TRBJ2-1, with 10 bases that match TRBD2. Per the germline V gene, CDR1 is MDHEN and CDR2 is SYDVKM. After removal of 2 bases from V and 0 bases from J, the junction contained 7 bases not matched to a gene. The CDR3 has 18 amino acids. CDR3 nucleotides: TGTGCCAGCAGTTTACTCGTTGCTAGCGGGAGCTCCTACAATGAGCAGTTCTTC. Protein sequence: CASSLLVASGSSYNEQFF.

In DNA form, the CDR3 reads TGTGCCAGCAGGCATAACAGCGCGAACACCGGGGAGCTGTTTTTT. This sequence encodes CASRHNSANTGELFF. The chain links TRBV6-5 to TRBJ2-2; D not resolved. Germline V gives CDR1 MNHEY, CDR2 SVGAGI. V was shortened by 6 bases and J by 0 bases, with 11 bases between the two germline ends. The CDR3 covers 15 residues.

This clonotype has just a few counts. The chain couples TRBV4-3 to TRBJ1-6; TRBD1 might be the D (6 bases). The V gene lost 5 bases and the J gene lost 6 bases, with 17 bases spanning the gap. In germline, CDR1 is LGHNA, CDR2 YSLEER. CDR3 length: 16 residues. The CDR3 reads CASSRTVGIGNSPLHF. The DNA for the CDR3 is TGCGCCAGCAGCAGGACAGTGGGCATCGGTAATTCACCCCTCCACTTT.

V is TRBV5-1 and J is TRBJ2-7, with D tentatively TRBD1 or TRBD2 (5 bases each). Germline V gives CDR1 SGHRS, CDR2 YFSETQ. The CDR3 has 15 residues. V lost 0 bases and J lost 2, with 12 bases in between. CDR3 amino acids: CASSLARDGAYEQYF. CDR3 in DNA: TGCGCCAGCAGCTTGGCCCGGGACGGAGCCTACGAGCAGTACTTC.

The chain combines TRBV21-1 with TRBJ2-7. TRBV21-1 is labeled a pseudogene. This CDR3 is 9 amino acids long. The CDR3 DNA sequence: TGTGCCAGCAGCAGTCAGGAGTACTTC. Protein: CASSSQEYF.

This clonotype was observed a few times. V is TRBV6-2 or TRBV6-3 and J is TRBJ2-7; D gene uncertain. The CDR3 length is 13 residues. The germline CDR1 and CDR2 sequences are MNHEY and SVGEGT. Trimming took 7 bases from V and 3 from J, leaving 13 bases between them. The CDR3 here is CASIQLPDYEQYF. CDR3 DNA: TGTGCCAGCATCCAACTACCAGACTACGAGCAGTACTTC.

The CDR3 nucleotides read TGTGCCAGCAGCCCCCTAGCGGGCACAGATACGCAGTATTTT. Translating gives CASSPLAGTDTQYF. The chain uses TRBV7-2 and TRBJ2-3, with 7 bases fitting TRBD2. The CDR3 is 14 residues long. With 5 bases clipped from V and 1 base from J, the junction kept 3 bases outside the gene matches. CDR1 is SGHTA, CDR2 FQGNSA, per germline.

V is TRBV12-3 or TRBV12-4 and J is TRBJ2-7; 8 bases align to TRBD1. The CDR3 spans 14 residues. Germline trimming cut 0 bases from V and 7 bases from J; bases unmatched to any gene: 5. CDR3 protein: CASSLANRGAEQYF. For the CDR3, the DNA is TGTGCCAGCAGTTTAGCCAACAGGGGGGCAGAGCAGTACTTC.

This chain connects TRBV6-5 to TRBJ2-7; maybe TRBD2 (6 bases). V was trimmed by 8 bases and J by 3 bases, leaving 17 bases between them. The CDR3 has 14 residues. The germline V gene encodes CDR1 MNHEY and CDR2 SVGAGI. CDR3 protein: CASSRGAGFYEQYF. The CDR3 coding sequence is TGTGCCAGCTCCCGAGGGGCGGGGTTCTACGAGCAGTACTTC.

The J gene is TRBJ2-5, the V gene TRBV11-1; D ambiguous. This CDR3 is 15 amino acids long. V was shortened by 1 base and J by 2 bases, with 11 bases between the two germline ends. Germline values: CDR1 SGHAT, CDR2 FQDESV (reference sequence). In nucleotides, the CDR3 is TGTGCCAGCAGCTTAGTTTCCGGGTTTCAAGAGACCCAGTACTTC. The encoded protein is CASSLVSGFQETQYF.

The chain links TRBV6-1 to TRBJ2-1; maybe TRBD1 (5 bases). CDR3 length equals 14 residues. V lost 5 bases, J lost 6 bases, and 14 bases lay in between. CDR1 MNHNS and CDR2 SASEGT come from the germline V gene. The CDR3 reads CASSSRQNRNEQFF. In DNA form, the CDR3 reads TGTGCCAGCAGTTCAAGACAGAACCGCAATGAGCAGTTCTTC.

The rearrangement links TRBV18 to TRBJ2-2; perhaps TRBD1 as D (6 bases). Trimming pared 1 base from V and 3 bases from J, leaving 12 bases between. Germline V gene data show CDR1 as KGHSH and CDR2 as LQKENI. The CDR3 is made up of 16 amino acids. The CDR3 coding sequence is TGTGCCAGCTCACCACGGCGGAAGGGGGACACCGGGGAGCTGTTTTTT. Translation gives CASSPRRKGDTGELFF.

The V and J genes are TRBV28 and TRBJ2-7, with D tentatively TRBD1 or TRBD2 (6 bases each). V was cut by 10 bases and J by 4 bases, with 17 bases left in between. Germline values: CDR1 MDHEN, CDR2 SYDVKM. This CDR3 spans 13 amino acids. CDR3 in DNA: TGTGCCACCACGGGGGCGGCGTCTTACGAGCAGTACTTC. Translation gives CATTGAASYEQYF.